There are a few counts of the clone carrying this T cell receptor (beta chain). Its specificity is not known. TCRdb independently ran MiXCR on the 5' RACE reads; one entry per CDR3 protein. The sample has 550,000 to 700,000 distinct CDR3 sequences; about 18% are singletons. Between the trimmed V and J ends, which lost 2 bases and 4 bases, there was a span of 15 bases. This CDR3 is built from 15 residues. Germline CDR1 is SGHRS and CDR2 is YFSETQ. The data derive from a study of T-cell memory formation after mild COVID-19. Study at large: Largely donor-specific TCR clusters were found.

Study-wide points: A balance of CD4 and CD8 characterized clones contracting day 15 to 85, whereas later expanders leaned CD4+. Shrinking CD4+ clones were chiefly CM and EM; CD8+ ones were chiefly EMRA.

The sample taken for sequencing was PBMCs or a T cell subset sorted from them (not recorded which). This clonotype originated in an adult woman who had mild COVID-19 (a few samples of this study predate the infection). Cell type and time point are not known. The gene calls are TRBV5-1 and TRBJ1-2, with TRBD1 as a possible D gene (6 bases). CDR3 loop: CASSFSPGGAYGYTF. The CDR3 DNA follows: TGCGCCAGCAGCTTTAGCCCGGGGGGCGCCTATGGCTACACCTTC. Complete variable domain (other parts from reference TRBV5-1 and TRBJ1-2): KAGVTQTPRYLIKTRGQQVTLSCSPISGHRSVSWYQQTPGQGLQFLFEYFSETQRNKGNFPGRFSGRQFSNSRSEMNVSTLELGDSALYLCASSFSPGGAYGYTFGSGTRLTVV.